This TCR beta chain was found in a study of T cell responses to AZD1222 COVID-19 vaccine. The wider study: Second-dose groups at about 4 or about 12 weeks were pooled.

The data were produced by immunoSEQ multiplex PCR, yet TCRdb's version contains in-frame clones alone and is incomplete. The sample carries 160,000 or so clones, 91% recorded once. The CDR3 length is 14 residues. With 4 bases removed from V and 4 bases from J, the gap between germline ends came to 13 bases. In germline, CDR1 is KGHDR, CDR2 SFDVKD. Study-level findings and limits: Spike regions recognized by vaccine-associated CD4 TCRs spanned the protein, led by 160-218 and 743-854. Donors, mostly white British, included more females; clonal diversity was possibly underestimated.

With regard to this clone: The antigen remains undetermined.

The chain has TRBV24-1 and TRBJ2-7; D is unresolved. This clonotype was obtained from an adult in good health. The input for sequencing was peripheral blood, taken on day 0 of AZD1222 vaccination. Written as DNA, the CDR3 is TGTGCCACCAGTGACCCTGAGGTTCAATACGAGCAGTACTTC. It specifies CATSDPEVQYEQYF.